Detailed here is one T cell receptor beta chain. Lesional scalp punch biopsies and peripheral blood were collected from alopecia areata patients. Reverse transcribed after extraction, RNA yielded cDNA as the sequencing template. This table comes from immunoSEQ multiplex PCR, and its TCRdb copy is limited to in-frame clones, with some not included. The table records some 100,000 clones, roughly two fifths of them present only once. The record originates from a study of CD8+ T cells in alopecia areata. Study-wide background: Treated patients swallowed 5 to 10 mg of oral tofacitinib twice daily.

Germline V lookup: CDR1 SGHTA, CDR2 FQGNSA. CDR3 length: 15 amino acids. V shed 7 bases and J shed 5 bases, with 18 bases lying between them. V gene TRBV7-2 combines with J gene TRBJ2-1; a weak D match, TRBD2 (5 bases). The specimen sequenced was CD4+ T cells sorted from blood. The clonotype comes from a human donor with alopecia areata. The CDR3 reads CASTIGAATNNEQFF. The CDR3 bases are TGTGCCAGCACCATCGGAGCGGCGACGAACAATGAGCAGTTCTTC.